This note documents a single T cell receptor beta chain sequence. Antigen: not known. Sequencing used immunoSEQ multiplex PCR; TCRdb keeps in-frame clones, though not all of them. The repertoire includes about 180,000 clones, around 88% of them detected once, and over 6% sits in the top ten. This record comes from a study of T cell responses to AZD1222 COVID-19 vaccine. Overall study results and limits: The donor group comprised mostly white British people and more females; the analysis possibly underestimated clonal diversity. Rises in breadth and depth of Spike-specific TCRs came after two AZD1222 doses.

Trimming took 4 bases from V and 6 from J; bases not matched to a gene: 10. CDR3 length: 15 residues. Germline-derived CDR1 and CDR2 are LGHDT and YNNKEL (reference sequence). This receptor was taken from an adult in good health. This sequence joins TRBV3-1 (or the pseudogene TRBV3-2) and TRBJ2-7; 9 bases match TRBD1. The sample in question was peripheral blood, obtained on day 0 of AZD1222 vaccination. CDR3 DNA sequence: TGTGCCAGCAGCCCCTCCGGGACAGGGACAGTCGAGCAGTACTTC. Its protein product is CASSPSGTGTVEQYF.